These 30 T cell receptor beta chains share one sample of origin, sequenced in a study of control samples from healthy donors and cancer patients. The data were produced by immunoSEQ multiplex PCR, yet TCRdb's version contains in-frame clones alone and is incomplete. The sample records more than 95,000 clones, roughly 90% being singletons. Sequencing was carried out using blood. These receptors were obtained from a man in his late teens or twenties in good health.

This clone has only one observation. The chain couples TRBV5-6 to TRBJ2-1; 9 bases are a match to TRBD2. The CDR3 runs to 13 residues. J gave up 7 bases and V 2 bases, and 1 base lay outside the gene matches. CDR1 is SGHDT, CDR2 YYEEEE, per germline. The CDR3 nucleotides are TGTGCCAGCAGCTTAGGACTAGCGAATGAGCAGTTCTTC. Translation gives CASSLGLANEQFF.

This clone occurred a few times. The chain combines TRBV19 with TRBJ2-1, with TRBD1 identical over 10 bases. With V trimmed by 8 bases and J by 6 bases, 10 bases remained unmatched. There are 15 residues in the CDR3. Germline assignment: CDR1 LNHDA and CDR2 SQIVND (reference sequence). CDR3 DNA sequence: TGTGCCAGTGGTTTCGACAGGGGGCGAGGCAATGAGCAGTTCTTC. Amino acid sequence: CASGFDRGRGNEQFF.

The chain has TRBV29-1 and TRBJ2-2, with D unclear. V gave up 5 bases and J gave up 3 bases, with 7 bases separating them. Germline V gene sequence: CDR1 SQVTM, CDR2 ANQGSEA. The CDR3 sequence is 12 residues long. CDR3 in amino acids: CSVIGYTGELFF. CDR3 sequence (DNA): TGCAGCGTTATTGGGTACACCGGGGAGCTGTTTTTT.

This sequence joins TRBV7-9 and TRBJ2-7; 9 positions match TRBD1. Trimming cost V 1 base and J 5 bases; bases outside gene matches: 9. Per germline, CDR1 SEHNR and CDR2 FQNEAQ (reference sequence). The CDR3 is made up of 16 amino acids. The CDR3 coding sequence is TGTGCCAGCAGCTTAGACCCAACAGGGGGCGGACACGAGCAGTACTTC. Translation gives CASSLDPTGGGHEQYF.

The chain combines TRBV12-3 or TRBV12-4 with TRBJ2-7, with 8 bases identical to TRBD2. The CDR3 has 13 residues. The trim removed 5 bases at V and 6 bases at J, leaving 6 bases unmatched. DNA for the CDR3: TGTGCCAGCAGTGGACTAGCTCCCTCCGAGCAGTACTTC. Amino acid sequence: CASSGLAPSEQYF.

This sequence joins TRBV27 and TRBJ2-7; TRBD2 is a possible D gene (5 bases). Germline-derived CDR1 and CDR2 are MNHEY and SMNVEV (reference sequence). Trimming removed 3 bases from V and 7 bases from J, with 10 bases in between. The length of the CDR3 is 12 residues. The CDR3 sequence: CASSFRGREQYF. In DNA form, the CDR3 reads TGTGCCAGCAGTTTCCGGGGAAGGGAGCAGTACTTC.

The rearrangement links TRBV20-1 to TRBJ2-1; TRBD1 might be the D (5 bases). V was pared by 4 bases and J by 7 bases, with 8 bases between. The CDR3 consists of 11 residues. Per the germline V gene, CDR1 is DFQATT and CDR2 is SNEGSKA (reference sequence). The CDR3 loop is CSANDRNEQFF. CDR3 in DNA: TGCAGTGCTAACGACAGAAATGAGCAGTTCTTC.

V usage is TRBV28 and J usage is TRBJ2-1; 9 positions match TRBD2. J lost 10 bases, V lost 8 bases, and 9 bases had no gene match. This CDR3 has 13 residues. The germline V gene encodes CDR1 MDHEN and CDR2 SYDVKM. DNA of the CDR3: TGTGCCAGCGGCCTAGCGGGACCTGGGGAGCAGTTCTTC. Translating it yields CASGLAGPGEQFF.

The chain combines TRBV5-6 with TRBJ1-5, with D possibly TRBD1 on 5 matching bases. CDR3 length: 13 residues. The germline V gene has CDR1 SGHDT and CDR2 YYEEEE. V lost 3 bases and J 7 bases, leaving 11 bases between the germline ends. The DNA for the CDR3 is TGTGCCAGCAGCTGGGGGGTCGGGCAGCCCCAGCATTTT. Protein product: CASSWGVGQPQHF.

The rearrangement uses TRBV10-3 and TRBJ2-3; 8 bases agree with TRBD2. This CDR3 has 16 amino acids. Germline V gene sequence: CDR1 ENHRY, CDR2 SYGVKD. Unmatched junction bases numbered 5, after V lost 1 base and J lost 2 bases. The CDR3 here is CAISEYREGYTDTQYF. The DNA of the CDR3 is TGTGCCATCAGTGAGTACCGGGAGGGCTACACAGATACGCAGTATTTT.

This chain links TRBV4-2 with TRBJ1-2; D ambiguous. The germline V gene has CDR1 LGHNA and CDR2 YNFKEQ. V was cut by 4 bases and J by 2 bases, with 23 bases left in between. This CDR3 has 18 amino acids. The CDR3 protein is CASSPGEASEPLNYGYTF. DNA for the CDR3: TGTGCCAGCAGCCCGGGTGAGGCCTCAGAACCACTAAACTATGGCTACACCTTC.

CDR3 nucleotide sequence: TGTGCCAGCAGCTTAGCGGGAATCCCTTACAATGAGCAGTTCTTC. Amino acid sequence: CASSLAGIPYNEQFF. This chain joins TRBV7-2 and TRBJ2-1; no firm D call. The V end was cut by 0 bases, the J end by 4 bases, with 10 bases between. From germline, CDR1 is SGHTA and CDR2 FQGNSA. The CDR3 length is 15 residues.

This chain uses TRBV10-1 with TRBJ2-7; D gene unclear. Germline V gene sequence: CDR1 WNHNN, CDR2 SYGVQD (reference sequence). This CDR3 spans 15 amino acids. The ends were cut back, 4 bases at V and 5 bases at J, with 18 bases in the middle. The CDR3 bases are TGCGCCAGCAGTGGGAGAGGTGTAGGTCGCCACGAGCAGTACTTC. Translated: CASSGRGVGRHEQYF.

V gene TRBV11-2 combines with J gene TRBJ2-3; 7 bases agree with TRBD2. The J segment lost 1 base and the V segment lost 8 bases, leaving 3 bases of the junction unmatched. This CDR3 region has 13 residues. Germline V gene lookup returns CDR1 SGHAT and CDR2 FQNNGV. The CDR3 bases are TGTGCCAGCGCGGGAGCCGGCACAGATACGCAGTATTTT. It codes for CASAGAGTDTQYF.

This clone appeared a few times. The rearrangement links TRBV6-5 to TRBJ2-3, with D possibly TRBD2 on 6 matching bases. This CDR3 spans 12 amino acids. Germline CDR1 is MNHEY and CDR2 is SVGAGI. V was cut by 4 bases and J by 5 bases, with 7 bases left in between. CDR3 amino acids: CASSFSGDTQYF. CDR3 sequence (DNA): TGTGCCAGCAGTTTTAGCGGAGATACGCAGTATTTT.

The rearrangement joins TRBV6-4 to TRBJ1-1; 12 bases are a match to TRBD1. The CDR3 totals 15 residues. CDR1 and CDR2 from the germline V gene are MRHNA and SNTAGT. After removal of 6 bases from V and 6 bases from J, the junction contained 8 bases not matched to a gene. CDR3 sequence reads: CASSAGTGGNAEAFF. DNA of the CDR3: TGTGCCAGCAGCGCTGGGACAGGGGGCAACGCTGAAGCTTTCTTT.

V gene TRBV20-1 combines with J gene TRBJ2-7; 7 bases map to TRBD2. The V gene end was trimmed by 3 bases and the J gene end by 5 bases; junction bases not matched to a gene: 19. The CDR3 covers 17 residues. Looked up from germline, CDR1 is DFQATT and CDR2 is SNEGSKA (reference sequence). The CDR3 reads CSASLGGTGGSIHEQYF. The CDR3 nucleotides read TGCAGTGCTAGTTTGGGGGGGACCGGCGGGAGCATCCACGAGCAGTACTTC.

The CDR3 sequence: CASSSDRGTEAFF. Written as DNA, the CDR3 is TGTGCCAGCAGCTCAGACAGGGGGACTGAAGCTTTCTTT. The V gene is TRBV7-3, the J gene TRBJ1-1; 9 bases line up with TRBD1. The CDR3 is 13 residues long. The germline CDR1 and CDR2 sequences are SGHTA and FQGTGA. V dropped 4 bases and J dropped 5; count of bases not matched to a gene: 2.

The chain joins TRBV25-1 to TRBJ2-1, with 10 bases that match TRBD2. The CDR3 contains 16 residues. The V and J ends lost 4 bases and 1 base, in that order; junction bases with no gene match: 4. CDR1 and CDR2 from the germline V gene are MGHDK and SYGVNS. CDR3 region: CASSGPSGSSYNEQFF. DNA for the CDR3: TGTGCCAGCAGTGGTCCTAGCGGGAGTTCCTACAATGAGCAGTTCTTC.

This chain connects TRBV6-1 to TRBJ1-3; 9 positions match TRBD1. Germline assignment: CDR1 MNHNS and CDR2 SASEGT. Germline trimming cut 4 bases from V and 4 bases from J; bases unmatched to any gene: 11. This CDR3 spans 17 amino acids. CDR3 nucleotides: TGTGCCAGCAGTGGCCGGGACAGGGATCTAACCGGAAACACCATATATTTT. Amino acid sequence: CASSGRDRDLTGNTIYF.

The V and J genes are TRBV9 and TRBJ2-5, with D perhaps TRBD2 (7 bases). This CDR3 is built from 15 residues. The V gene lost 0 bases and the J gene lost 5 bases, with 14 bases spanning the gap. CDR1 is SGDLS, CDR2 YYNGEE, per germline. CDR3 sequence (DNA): TGTGCCAGCAGCGTAGCCCGGGGGGCAGCGGAGACCCAGTACTTC. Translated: CASSVARGAAETQYF.

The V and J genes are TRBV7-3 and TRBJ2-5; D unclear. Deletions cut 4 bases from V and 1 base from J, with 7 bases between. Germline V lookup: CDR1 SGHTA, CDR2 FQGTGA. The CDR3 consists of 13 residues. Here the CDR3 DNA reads TGTGCCAGCAGCTCGATGGGCCAAGAGACCCAGTACTTC. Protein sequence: CASSSMGQETQYF.

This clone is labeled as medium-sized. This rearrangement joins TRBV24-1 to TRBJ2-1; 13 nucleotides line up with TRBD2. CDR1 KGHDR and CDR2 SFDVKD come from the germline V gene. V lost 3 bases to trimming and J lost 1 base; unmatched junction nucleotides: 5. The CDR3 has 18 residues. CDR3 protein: CATSDPGLAGESYNEQFF. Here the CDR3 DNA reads TGTGCCACCAGTGATCCTGGACTAGCGGGAGAATCCTACAATGAGCAGTTCTTC.

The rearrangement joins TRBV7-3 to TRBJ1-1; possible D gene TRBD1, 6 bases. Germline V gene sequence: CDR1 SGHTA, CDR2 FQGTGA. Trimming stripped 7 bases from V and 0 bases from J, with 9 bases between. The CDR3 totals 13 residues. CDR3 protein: CASTRGLNTEAFF. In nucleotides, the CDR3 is TGTGCCAGCACCAGGGGACTGAACACTGAAGCTTTCTTT.

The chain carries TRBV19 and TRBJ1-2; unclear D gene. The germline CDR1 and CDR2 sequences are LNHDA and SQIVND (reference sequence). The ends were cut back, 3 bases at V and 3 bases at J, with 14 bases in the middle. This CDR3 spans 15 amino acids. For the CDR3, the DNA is TGTGCCAGTAGTATTATACGGTCCGCTTACTATGGCTACACCTTC. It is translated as CASSIIRSAYYGYTF.

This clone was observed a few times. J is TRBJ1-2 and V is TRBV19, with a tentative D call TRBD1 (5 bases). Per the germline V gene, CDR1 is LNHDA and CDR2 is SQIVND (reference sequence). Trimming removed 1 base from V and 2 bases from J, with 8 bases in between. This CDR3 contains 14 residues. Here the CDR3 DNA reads TGTGCCAGTAGTATAGTCCCAGGGAACTATGGCTACACCTTC. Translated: CASSIVPGNYGYTF.

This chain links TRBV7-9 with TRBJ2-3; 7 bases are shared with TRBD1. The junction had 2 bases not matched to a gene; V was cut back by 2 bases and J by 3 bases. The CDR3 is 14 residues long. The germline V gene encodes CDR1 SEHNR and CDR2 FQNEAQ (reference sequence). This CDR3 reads CASSLIQGTDTQYF. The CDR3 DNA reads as TGTGCCAGCAGCTTAATACAGGGGACAGATACGCAGTATTTT. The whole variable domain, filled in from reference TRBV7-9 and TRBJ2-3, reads DTGVSQNPRHKITKRGQNVTFRCDPISEHNRLYWYRQTLGQGPEFLTYFQNEAQLEKSRLLSDRFSAERPKGSFSTLEIQRTEQGDSAMYLCASSLIQGTDTQYFGPGTRLTVL.

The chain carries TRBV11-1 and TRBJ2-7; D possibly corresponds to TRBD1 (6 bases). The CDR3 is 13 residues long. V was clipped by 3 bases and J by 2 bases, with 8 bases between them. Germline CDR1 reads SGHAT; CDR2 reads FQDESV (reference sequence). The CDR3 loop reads CASSFTGTYEQYF. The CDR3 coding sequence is TGTGCCAGCAGCTTCACAGGGACCTACGAGCAGTACTTC.

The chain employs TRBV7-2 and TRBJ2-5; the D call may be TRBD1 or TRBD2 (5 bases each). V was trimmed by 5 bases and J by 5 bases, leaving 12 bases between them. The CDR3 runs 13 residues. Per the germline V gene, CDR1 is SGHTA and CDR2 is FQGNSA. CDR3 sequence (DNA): TGTGCCAGCAGCCCGAGGGGCGGGGAGACCCAGTACTTC. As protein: CASSPRGGETQYF.

The CDR3 protein is CASSQSSDARSPASYGYTF. The CDR3 DNA sequence: TGTGCCAGCAGCCAATCCTCAGATGCAAGAAGCCCCGCGAGTTATGGCTACACCTTC. This rearrangement joins TRBV3-1 (or the pseudogene TRBV3-2) to TRBJ1-2; no firm D call. The CDR3 spans 19 residues. CDR1 is LGHDT and CDR2 is YNNKEL in the germline V gene (reference sequence). Trimming left V 2 bases short and J 5 bases short, with 27 bases between.